A selection of T cell receptor beta chains follows, all from one sample in a study of blood T cell repertoires in COVID-19. Data came from immunoSEQ multiplex PCR; TCRdb stores just in-frame clones and leaves some out. The data contain approximately 190,000 clones, around 79% of them seen just once; the ten biggest clones take up about 18%. Material: peripheral blood. These receptors were taken from a man aged 60-69 years with active or convalescent COVID-19. Both conserved end residues are part of each CDR3. The D gene is left open where the match is weak. Expanded clones get a size class; other rows say once, few or many, or leave the size out.

>TRBV7-2|TRBJ2-1|.|TRBD2
TGTGCCAGCAGCTTAGCGCGGACTAGCGGGACTAGCCGTAACTCCTACAATGAGCAGTTCTTC
CASSLARTSGTSRNSYNEQFF
>TRBV4-1|TRBJ1-2|once|.
TGCGCCAGCAAGACAGGACCGCAAGGGCATGGCTACACCTTC
CASKTGPQGHGYTF
>TRBV2|TRBJ2-5|.|TRBD1
TGTGCCAGCGGAGTCAGCCGGGACAGGACTACATTCGGAGAGACCCAGTACTTC
CASGVSRDRTTFGETQYF
>TRBV5-1|TRBJ1-2|.|.
TGCGCCAGCAGCTTACCACAGCAACACGGCTACACCTTC
CASSLPQQHGYTF
>TRBV30|TRBJ1-4|.|TRBD1
TGTGCCTGGAGTCAGGGGGCTAATGAAAAACTGTTTTTT
CAWSQGANEKLFF
>TRBV9|TRBJ2-7|.|.
TGTGCCAGCAGCGGACCACGAGGAGTAGCGGTCTACGAGCAGTACTTC
CASSGPRGVAVYEQYF
>TRBV24-1|TRBJ2-1|once|TRBD2
TGTGCCACCAGTGATTCCATAGGGTCGATAGCGGGAGATGAGCAGTTCTTC
CATSDSIGSIAGDEQFF
>TRBV6-4|TRBJ1-2|.|.
TGTGCCAGCAGTCTGGGCTCTAACTATGGCTACACCTTC
CASSLGSNYGYTF
>TRBV19|TRBJ1-1|.|.
TGTGCCAGTACCCGCAGCGGGGCTTGGGGTCTGAGAGACACTGAAGCTTTCTTT
CASTRSGAWGLRDTEAFF
>TRBV20-1|TRBJ2-7|.|.
TGCAGTGCTCGGCGGGTGCACGAGCAGTACTTC
CSARRVHEQYF
>TRBV5-5|TRBJ1-1|.|.
TGTGCCAGCAGCTTGGCCAGGCAGGCTCGCACTGAAGCTTTCTTT
CASSLARQARTEAFF
>TRBV7-2|TRBJ2-7|.|.
TGTGCCAGCAGCATGAGGACAGCCTCCTACGAGCAGTACTTC
CASSMRTASYEQYF
>TRBV4-3|TRBJ2-3|few|TRBD2
TGCGCCAGCAGCCAAGTAGCGGGAGGCTTCACAGATACGCAGTATTTT
CASSQVAGGFTDTQYF
>TRBV5-1|TRBJ2-2|.|.
TGCGCCAGCAGTGTAACGAGTGGAGACACCGGGGAGCTGTTTTTT
CASSVTSGDTGELFF
>TRBV7-2|TRBJ1-6|.|.
TGTGCCAGCAGCCCTTCGGGGGGAGGGTCACCCCTCCACTTT
CASSPSGGGSPLHF
>TRBV9|TRBJ2-2|.|TRBD2
TGTGCCAGCAGCCCGACTAGCGGGGGGATAGGGGAGCTGTTTTTT
CASSPTSGGIGELFF
>TRBV5-1|TRBJ2-7|.|.
TGCGCCAGCAGCCCCCGGCGGCACCACGAGCAGTACTTC
CASSPRRHHEQYF
>TRBV6-2/TRBV6-3|TRBJ1-1|.|.
TGTGCCAGCAGTTCCTTACATACGAACACTGAAGCTTTCTTT
CASSSLHTNTEAFF
>TRBV24-1|TRBJ2-3|.|TRBD1
TGTGCCACCGGGACAGAAGGCACAGATACGCAGTATTTT
CATGTEGTDTQYF
>TRBV11-2|TRBJ1-1|.|TRBD1
TGTGCCAGCAGCCCTGTGGACAGGGGGTTGCTGGCTGAAGCTTTCTTT
CASSPVDRGLLAEAFF
>TRBV18|TRBJ1-2|.|TRBD1
TGTGCCAGCTCACCGAATATCAACAGGGGAACCTATGGCTACACCTTC
CASSPNINRGTYGYTF
>TRBV7-9|TRBJ1-2|.|TRBD1
TGTGCCAGCAGTTCCGGGACAGGGGTCCACTATGGCTACACCTTC
CASSSGTGVHYGYTF
>TRBV6-6|TRBJ2-3|.|.
TGTGCCAGCAGCCAGACAGTAGATACGCAGTATTTT
CASSQTVDTQYF
>TRBV7-6|TRBJ2-2|.|TRBD2
TGTGCCAGCAGCCAGGCGGGAGGGTACACCGGGGAGCTGTTTTTT
CASSQAGGYTGELFF
>TRBV28|TRBJ1-1|.|.
TGTGCCAGCAGTCTGGAGGTGGTCTCCACTGAAGCTTTCTTT
CASSLEVVSTEAFF
>TRBV5-1|TRBJ1-2|once|.
TGCGCCAGCAGTATAGGGGACTATGGCTACACCTTC
CASSIGDYGYTF
>TRBV7-9|TRBJ2-1|.|TRBD2
TGTGCCAGCAGCCCTACTAGCGGCCCCTACAATGAGCAGTTCTTC
CASSPTSGPYNEQFF
>TRBV7-9|TRBJ2-6|.|TRBD1
TGTGCCAGCAGCTCCGGGTCACCGCGGACAGGCTCTGGGGCCAACGTCCTGACTTTC
CASSSGSPRTGSGANVLTF
>TRBV5-4|TRBJ2-3|.|.
TGTGCCAGCAGCTTTCCGCAGGGGATTGGCACAGATACGCAGTATTTT
CASSFPQGIGTDTQYF
>TRBV21-1|TRBJ2-7|.|.
TGTGCCAGCAGCCCTCGTATCTACGAGCAGTACTTC
CASSPRIYEQYF
>TRBV9|TRBJ2-2|.|.
TGTGCCAGCAGTGCTAATACCGGGGGAGGCGGGGAGCTGTTTTTT
CASSANTGGGGELFF
>TRBV9|TRBJ2-2|.|.
TGTGCCAGCAGCGTAGCTTCCCGGGACACCGGGGAGCTGTTTTTT
CASSVASRDTGELFF
>TRBV5-5|TRBJ2-7|few|TRBD1
TGTGCCAGCAGGCCCAGACAGGGTAGCGAGCAGTACTTC
CASRPRQGSEQYF
>TRBV7-3|TRBJ2-1|.|.
TGTGCCAGCAGCTTATCGTCGGTAAATGAGCAGTTCTTC
CASSLSSVNEQFF
>TRBV7-8|TRBJ2-5|.|.
TGTGCCAGCAGCTTCAGCGGGCGCGGGGAGACCCAGTACTTC
CASSFSGRGETQYF
>TRBV5-1|TRBJ2-3|.|TRBD2
TGCGCCAGCAGCCGATACGGGGGGACAGATACGCAGTATTTT
CASSRYGGTDTQYF
>TRBV5-4|TRBJ2-1|.|TRBD2
TGTGCCAGCAGCCCGACTAGCTCAAGCTCCTACAATGAGCAGTTCTTC
CASSPTSSSSYNEQFF
>TRBV5-1|TRBJ2-2|.|.
TGCGCCAGCAGCGTCATCACAGGGACCGGGGAGCTGTTTTTT
CASSVITGTGELFF
>TRBV7-8|TRBJ1-3|few|.
TGTGCCAGCAGCTTAGTAGTGGCGGCTGGAAACACCATATATTTT
CASSLVVAAGNTIYF
>TRBV2|TRBJ1-2|.|.
TGTGCCAGCAGTGAACGCGGGAGCTATGGCTACACCTTC
CASSERGSYGYTF
>TRBV2|TRBJ2-7|few|TRBD1
TGTGCCAGCATTTCCCTAGGGGGCACGAGCTCCTACGAGCAGTACTTC
CASISLGGTSSYEQYF
>TRBV18|TRBJ1-1|few|.
TGTGCCAGCTCACCAGTGGGGGGTACTGAAGCTTTCTTT
CASSPVGGTEAFF